A selection of T cell receptor beta chains follows, all from one sample in a study of PD-L1 blockade in urothelial cancer. The protocol was immunoSEQ multiplex PCR, while the TCRdb copy is restricted to in-frame clones and leaves out a portion. The table lists 30,000 to 40,000 clones, around nine tenths of them singletons, with approximately 8.3% in the top ten. This specimen was PBMCs, taken around atezolizumab (anti-PD-L1) treatment. All receptors come from a man aged 70-80 years with urothelial cancer. Each CDR3 is given with its conserved first and last residue. The order of the fields is D gene, V gene, J gene, CDR3 protein, CDR3 DNA. The D gene is left open where the match is weak.

>TRBD2|TRBV7-9|TRBJ2-7
CASSLGEAGGGYEQYF
TGTGCCAGCAGCTTAGGTGAAGCGGGAGGAGGCTACGAGCAGTACTTC
>TRBD2|TRBV28|TRBJ2-6
CAHRGGSSGANVLTF
TGTGCCCACCGGGGGGGGTCGTCTGGGGCCAACGTCCTGACTTTC
>NA|TRBV2|TRBJ1-4
CASIGAAATNEKLFF
TGTGCCAGCATTGGGGCGGCAGCAACTAATGAAAAACTGTTTTTT
>NA|TRBV5-4|TRBJ1-6
CASSLGPAGYNSPLHF
TGTGCCAGCAGCTTGGGCCCAGCAGGGTATAATTCACCCCTCCACTTT
>NA|TRBV7-6|TRBJ2-3
CASSDLPRRYTDTQYF
TGTGCCAGCAGCGATCTGCCCCGGAGGTACACAGATACGCAGTATTTT
>TRBD2|TRBV19|TRBJ2-3
CASMWTSGSPDTQYF
TGTGCCAGTATGTGGACTAGCGGGAGCCCAGATACGCAGTATTTT
>NA|TRBV5-1|TRBJ1-5
CASSLVPGSNQPQHF
TGCGCCAGCAGCTTGGTTCCGGGTAGCAATCAGCCCCAGCATTTT
>TRBD2|TRBV5-1|TRBJ2-7
CASSLTWTSGTGRSYEQYF
TGCGCCAGCAGCTTGACTTGGACTAGCGGGACTGGGAGGTCCTACGAGCAGTACTTC
>NA|TRBV11-2|TRBJ2-7
CASSLPGNPTKQYF
TGTGCCAGCAGCCTTCCAGGGAATCCTACGAAGCAGTACTTC
>NA|TRBV7-6|TRBJ1-4
CASSFGGSWNEKLFF
TGTGCCAGCAGCTTTGGAGGGAGTTGGAATGAAAAACTGTTTTTT
>NA|TRBV5-1|TRBJ2-3
CASSSAGTDTQYF
TGCGCCAGCAGCTCAGCGGGCACAGATACGCAGTATTTT
>TRBD2|TRBV5-4|TRBJ2-1
CASSGERLADYNEQFF
TGTGCCAGCAGCGGGGAGAGACTAGCTGACTACAATGAGCAGTTCTTC
>NA|TRBV7-9|TRBJ1-4
CASSPPVPLEKLFF
TGTGCCAGCAGCCCCCCGGTTCCTCTCGAAAAACTGTTTTTT
>NA|TRBV7-9|TRBJ1-4
CASSLAARGEKLFF
TGTGCCAGCAGCTTAGCGGCAAGGGGGGAAAAACTGTTTTTT
>TRBD1|TRBV19|TRBJ1-5
CASSIYPGGGNQPQHF
TGTGCCAGTAGTATTTATCCAGGGGGAGGCAATCAGCCCCAGCATTTT
>NA|TRBV28|TRBJ2-7
CASSSPQGGLGYEQYF
TGTGCCAGCAGTTCCCCTCAGGGGGGTCTGGGGTACGAGCAGTACTTC
>NA|TRBV7-8|TRBJ1-1
CASSLEREAFF
TGTGCCAGCAGCTTAGAGAGAGAAGCTTTCTTT